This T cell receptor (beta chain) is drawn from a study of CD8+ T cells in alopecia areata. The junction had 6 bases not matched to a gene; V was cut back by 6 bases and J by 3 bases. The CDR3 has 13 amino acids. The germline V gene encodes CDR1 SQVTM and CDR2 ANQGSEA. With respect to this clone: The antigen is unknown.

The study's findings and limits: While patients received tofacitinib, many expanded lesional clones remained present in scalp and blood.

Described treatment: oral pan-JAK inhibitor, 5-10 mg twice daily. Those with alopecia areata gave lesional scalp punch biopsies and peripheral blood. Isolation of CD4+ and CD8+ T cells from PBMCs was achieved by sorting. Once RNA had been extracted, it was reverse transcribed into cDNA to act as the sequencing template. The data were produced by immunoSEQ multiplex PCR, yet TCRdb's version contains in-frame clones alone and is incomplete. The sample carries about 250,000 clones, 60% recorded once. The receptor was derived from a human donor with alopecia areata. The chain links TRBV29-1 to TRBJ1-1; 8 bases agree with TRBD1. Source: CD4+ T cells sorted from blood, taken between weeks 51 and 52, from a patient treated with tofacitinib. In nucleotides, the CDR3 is TGCAGCGTGACAACAGGGGGTGACACTGAAGCTTTCTTT. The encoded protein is CSVTTGGDTEAFF.